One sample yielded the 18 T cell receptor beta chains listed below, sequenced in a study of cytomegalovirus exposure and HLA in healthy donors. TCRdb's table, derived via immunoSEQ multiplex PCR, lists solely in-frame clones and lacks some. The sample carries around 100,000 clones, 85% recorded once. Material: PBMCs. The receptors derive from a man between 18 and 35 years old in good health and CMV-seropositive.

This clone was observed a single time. DNA of the CDR3: TGTGCCAGCTCACCGGGCAGCGGGAGGGTCCACGAGCAGTACGTC. This sequence encodes CASSPGSGRVHEQYV. The chain couples TRBV18 to TRBJ2-7; 10 bases agree with TRBD2. In germline, CDR1 is KGHSH, CDR2 LQKENI. The CDR3 contains 15 residues. Unmatched junction bases numbered 7, after V lost 3 bases and J lost 5 bases.

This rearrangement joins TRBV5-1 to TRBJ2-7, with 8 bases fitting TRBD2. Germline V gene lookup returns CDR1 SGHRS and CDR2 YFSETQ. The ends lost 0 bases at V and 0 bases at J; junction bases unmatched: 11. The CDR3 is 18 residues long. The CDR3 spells CASSLGPPPGGPSYEQYV. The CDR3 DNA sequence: TGCGCCAGCAGCTTGGGCCCCCCACCGGGAGGGCCCTCCTACGAGCAGTACGTC.

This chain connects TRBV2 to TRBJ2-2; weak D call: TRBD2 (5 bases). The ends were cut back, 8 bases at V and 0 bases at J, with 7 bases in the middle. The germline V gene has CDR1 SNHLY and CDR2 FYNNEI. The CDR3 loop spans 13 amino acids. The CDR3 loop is CASRGSNTGELFF. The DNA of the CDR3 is TGTGCCAGCCGGGGATCGAACACCGGGGAGCTGTTTTTT.

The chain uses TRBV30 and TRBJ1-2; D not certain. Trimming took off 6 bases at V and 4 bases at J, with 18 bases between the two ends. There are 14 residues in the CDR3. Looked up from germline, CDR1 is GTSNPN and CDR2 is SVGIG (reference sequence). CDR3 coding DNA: TGTGCCTGCCACCTCTCTGCGTTCGTCTATGGCTACACCTTC. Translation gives CACHLSAFVYGYTF. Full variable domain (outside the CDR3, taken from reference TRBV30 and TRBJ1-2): SQTIHQWPATLVQPVGSPLSLECTVEGTSNPNLYWYRQAAGRGLQLLFYSVGIGQISSEVPQNLSASRPQDRQFILSSKKLLLSDSGFYLCACHLSAFVYGYTFGSGTRLTVV.

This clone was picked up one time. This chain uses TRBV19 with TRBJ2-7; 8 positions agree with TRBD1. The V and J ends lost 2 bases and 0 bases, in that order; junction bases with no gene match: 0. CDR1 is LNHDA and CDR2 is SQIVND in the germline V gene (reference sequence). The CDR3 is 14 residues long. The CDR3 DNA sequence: TGTGCCAGTAGTATACAGGGGGCCTCCTACGAGCAGTACTTC. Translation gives CASSIQGASYEQYF.

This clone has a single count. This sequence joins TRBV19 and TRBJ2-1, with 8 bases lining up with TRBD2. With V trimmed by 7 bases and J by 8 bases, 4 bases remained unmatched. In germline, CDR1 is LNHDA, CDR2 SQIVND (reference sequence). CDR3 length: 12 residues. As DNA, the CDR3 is TGTGCCAGTAATAGCGGGATCGATGAGCAGTTCTTC. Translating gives CASNSGIDEQFF. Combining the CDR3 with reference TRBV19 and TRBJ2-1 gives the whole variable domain DGGITQSPKYLFRKEGQNVTLSCEQNLNHDAMYWYRQDPGQGLRLIYYSQIVNDFQKGDIAEGYSVSREKKESFPLTVTSAQKNPTAFYLCASNSGIDEQFFGPGTRLTVL.

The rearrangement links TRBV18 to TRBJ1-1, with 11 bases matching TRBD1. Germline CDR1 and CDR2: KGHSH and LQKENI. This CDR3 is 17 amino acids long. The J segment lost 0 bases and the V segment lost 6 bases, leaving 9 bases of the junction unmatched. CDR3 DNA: TGTGCCAGCTCGCGCGACCTGGGACAGGGGGTGAACACTGAAGCTTTCTTT. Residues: CASSRDLGQGVNTEAFF.

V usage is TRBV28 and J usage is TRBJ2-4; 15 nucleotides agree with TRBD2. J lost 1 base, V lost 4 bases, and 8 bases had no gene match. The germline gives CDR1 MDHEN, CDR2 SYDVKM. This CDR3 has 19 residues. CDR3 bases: TGTGCCAGCAGTTCCCAAGGACTAGCGGGAGGGCCGGCCAAAAACATTCAGTACTTC. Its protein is CASSSQGLAGGPAKNIQYF.

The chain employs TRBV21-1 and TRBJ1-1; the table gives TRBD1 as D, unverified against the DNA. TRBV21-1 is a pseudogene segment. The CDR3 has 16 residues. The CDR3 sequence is CASSTRTGGRLGEAFF. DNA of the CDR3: TGTGCCAGCAGCACGCGGACAGGGGGCCGCCTCGGTGAAGCTTTCTTT.

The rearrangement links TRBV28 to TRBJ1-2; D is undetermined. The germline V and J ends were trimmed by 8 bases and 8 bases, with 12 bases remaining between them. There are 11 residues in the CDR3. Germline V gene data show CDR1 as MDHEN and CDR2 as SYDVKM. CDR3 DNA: TGTGCCAGCCATCACCCGGGGGGCTACACCTTC. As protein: CASHHPGGYTF.

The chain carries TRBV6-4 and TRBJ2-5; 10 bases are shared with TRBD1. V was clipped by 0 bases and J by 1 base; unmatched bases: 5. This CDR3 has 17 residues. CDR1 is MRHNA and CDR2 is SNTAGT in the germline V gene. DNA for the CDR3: TGTGCCAGCAGTGACTCCTGGACAGGGGGACCCCAAGAGACCCAGTACTTC. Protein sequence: CASSDSWTGGPQETQYF.

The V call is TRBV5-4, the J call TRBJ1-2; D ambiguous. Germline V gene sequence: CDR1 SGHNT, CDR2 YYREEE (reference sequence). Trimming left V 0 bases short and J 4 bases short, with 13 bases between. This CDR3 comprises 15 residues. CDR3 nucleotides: TGTGCCAGCAGCTTGGACATGCCGGGATCCTATGGCTACACCTTC. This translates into CASSLDMPGSYGYTF.

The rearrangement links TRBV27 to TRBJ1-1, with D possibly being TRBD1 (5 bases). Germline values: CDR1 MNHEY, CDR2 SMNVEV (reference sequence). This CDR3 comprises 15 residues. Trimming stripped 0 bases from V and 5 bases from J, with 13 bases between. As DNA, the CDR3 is TGTGCCAGCAGTTTATCGCAGGGCGGCGGAACTGAAGCTTTCTTT. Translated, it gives CASSLSQGGGTEAFF.

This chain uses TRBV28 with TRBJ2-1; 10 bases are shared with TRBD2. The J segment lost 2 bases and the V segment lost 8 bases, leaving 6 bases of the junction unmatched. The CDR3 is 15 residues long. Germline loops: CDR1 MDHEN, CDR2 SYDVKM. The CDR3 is CASSPAGGPYNEQFF. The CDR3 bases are TGTGCCAGCTCCCCAGCGGGAGGGCCCTACAATGAGCAGTTCTTC.

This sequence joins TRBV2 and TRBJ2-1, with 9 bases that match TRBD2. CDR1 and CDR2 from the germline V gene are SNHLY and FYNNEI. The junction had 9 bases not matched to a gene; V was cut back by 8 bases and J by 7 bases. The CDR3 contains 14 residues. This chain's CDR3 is CASLRAGGRNEQFF. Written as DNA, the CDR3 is TGTGCCAGCCTTAGAGCGGGAGGTAGGAATGAGCAGTTCTTC.

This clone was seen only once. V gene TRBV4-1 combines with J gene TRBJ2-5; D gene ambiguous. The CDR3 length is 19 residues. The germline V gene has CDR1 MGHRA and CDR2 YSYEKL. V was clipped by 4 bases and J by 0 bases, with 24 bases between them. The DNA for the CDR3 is TGCGCCAGCAGCCCATCACGCGGTGTCCGCGTGTCGTACCAAGAGACCCAGTACTTC. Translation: CASSPSRGVRVSYQETQYF.

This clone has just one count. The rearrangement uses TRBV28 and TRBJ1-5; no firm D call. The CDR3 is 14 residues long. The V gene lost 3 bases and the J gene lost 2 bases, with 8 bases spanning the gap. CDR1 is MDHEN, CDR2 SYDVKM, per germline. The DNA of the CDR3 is TGTGCCAGCAGTTTTCGGCAGGGCAATCAGCCCCAGCATTTT. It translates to CASSFRQGNQPQHF.

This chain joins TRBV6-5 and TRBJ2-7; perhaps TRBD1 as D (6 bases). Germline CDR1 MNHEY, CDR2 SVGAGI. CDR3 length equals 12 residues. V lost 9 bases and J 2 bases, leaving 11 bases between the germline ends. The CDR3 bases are TGTGCCAGTCGACAGGCGACCTACGAGCAGTACTTC. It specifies CASRQATYEQYF.